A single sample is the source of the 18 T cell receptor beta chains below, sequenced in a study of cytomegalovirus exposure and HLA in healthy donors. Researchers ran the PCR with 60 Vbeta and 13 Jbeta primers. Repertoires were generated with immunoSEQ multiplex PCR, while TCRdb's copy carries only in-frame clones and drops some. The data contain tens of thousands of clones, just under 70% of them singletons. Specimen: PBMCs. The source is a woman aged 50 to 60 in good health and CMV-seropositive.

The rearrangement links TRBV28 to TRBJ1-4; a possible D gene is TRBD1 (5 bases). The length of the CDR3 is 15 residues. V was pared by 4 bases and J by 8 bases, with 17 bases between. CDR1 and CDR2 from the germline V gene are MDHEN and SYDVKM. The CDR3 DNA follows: TGTGCCAGCAGTTCCCGCACAGGTGGGATCGAAAAACTGTTTTTT. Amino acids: CASSSRTGGIEKLFF.

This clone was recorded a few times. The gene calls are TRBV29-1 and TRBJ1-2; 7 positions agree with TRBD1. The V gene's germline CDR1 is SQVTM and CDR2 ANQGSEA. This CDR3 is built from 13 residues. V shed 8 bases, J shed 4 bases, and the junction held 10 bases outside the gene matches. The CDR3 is CSLWDRDFYGYTF. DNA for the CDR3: TGCAGCCTATGGGACAGAGATTTCTATGGCTACACCTTC.

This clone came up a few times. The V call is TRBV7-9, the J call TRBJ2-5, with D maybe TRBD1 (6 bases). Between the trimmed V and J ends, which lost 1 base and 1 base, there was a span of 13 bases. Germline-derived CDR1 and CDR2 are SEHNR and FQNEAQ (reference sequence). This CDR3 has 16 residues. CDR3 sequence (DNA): TGTGCCAGCAGCTTAGACCTCCGGGACATCCAAGAGACCCAGTACTTC. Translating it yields CASSLDLRDIQETQYF.

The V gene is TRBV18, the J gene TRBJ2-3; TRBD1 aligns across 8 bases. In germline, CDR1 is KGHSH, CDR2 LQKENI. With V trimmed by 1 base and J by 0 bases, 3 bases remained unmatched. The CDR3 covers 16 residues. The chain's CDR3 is CASSPRRQGSTDTQYF. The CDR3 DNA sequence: TGTGCCAGCTCACCACGGCGACAGGGGAGCACAGATACGCAGTATTTT.

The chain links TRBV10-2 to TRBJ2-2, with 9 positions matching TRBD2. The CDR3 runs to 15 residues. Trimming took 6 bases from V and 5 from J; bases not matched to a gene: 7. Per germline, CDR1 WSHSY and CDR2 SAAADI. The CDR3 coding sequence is TGCGCCAGCAGAGTAGCGGGAGCGTGGACCGGGGAGCTGTTTTTT. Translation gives CASRVAGAWTGELFF.

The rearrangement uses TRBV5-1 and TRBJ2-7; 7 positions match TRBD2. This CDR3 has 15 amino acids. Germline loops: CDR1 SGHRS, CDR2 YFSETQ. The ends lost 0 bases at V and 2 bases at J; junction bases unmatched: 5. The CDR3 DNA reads TGCGCCAGCAGCTTGGTTGCGGGAGCCCCCTACGAGCAGTACTTC. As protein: CASSLVAGAPYEQYF.

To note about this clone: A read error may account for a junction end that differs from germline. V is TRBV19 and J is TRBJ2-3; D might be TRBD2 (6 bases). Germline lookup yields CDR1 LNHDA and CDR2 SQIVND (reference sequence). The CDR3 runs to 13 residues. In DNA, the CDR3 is TGTGCCAGTATGGAGGGTTACACAGATGCGCAGTATTTT. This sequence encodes CASMEGYTDAQYF.

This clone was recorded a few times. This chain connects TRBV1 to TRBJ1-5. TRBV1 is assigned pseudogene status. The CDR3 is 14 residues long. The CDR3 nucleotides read TGCACCAGCAGCCAGGGGGGGGATAAATGGCCCCAGCATTTT. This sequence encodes CTSSQGGDKWPQHF.

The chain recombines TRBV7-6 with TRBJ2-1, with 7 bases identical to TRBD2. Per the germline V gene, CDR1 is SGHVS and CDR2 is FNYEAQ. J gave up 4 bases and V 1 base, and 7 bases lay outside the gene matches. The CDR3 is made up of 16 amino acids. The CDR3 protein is CASSLVSASGYNEQFF. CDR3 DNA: TGTGCCAGCAGCTTAGTCTCGGCTAGCGGTTACAATGAGCAGTTCTTC.

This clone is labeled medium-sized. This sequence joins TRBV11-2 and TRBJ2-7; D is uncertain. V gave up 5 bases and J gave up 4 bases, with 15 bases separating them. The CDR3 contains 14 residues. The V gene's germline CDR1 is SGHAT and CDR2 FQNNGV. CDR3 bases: TGTGCCAGCAGCCTCGAACGGGTCCGATACGAGCAGTACTTC. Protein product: CASSLERVRYEQYF.

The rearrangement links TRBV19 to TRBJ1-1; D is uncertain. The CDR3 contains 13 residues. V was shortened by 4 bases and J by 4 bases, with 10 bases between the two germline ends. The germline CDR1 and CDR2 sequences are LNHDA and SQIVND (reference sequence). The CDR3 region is CASSSRKTTEAFF. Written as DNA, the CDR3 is TGTGCCAGTAGTAGCAGGAAAACCACTGAAGCTTTCTTT.

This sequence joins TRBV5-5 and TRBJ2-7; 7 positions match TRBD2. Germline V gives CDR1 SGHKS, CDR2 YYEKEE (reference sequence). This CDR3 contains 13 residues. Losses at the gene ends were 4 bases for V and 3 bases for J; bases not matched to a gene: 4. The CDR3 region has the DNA TGTGCCAGCAGCGGGGACTACGACTACGAGCAGTACTTC. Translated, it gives CASSGDYDYEQYF.

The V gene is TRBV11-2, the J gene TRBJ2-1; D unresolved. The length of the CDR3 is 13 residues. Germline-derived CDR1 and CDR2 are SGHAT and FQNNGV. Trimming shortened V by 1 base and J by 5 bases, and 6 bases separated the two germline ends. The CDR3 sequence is CASSLGVNNEQFF. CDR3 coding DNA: TGTGCCAGCAGCTTAGGCGTAAACAATGAGCAGTTCTTC.

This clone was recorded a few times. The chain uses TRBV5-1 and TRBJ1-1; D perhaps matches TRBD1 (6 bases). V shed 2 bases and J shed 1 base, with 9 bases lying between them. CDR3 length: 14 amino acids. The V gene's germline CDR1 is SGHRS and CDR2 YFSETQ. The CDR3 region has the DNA TGCGCCAGCAGCTTTAAGGGACAGAACACTGAAGCTTTCTTT. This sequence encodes CASSFKGQNTEAFF. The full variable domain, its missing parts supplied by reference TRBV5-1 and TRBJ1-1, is KAGVTQTPRYLIKTRGQQVTLSCSPISGHRSVSWYQQTPGQGLQFLFEYFSETQRNKGNFPGRFSGRQFSNSRSEMNVSTLELGDSALYLCASSFKGQNTEAFFGQGTRLTVV.

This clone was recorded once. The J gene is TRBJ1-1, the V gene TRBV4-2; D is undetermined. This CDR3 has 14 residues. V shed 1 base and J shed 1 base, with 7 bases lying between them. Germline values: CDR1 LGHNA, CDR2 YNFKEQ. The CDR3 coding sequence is TGTGCCAGCAGCCAAGGGGCCCAGAACACTGAAGCTTTCTTT. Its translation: CASSQGAQNTEAFF.

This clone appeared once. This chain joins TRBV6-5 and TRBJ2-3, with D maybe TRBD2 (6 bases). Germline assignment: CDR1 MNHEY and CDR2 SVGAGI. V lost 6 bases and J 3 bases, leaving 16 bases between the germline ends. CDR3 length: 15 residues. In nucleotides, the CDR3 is TGTGCCAGCAGCCCCCCGGGGGAGAGTACAGATACGCAGTATTTT. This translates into CASSPPGESTDTQYF.

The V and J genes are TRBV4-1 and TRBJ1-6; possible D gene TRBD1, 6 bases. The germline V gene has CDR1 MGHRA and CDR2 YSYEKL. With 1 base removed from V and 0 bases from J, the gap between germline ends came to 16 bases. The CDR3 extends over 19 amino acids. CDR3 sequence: CASSQVQGPGSSYNSPLHF. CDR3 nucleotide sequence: TGCGCCAGCAGCCAAGTTCAGGGGCCAGGGAGCTCCTATAATTCACCCCTCCACTTT.

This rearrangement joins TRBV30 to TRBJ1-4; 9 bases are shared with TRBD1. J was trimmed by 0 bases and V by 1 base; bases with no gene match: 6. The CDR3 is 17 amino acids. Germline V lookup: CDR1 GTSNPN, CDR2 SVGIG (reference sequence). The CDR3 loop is CAWSEDRGPATNEKLFF. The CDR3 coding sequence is TGTGCCTGGAGTGAGGACAGGGGCCCTGCAACTAATGAAAAACTGTTTTTT.